This T cell receptor (beta chain) was found in a study of T cells expressing NK-cell markers. As the method of synthesis, 5'RACE template switching with UMIs yielded TCR beta cDNA. TCRdb reanalyzed the 5' RACE reads and collapses them to one entry per CDR3 protein, without DNA. The specimen's table records more than 120,000 distinct CDR3 sequences. The source of this sequence is a man aged 18 to 35 in good health. Input material: blood T cells: a sorted CD56 or NKG2C T cell subset, CD4+ or CD8+ T cells, or bulk PBMC T cells (not recorded which).

The CDR3 is CASSVGTGVGQPQHF. The chain carries TRBV9 and TRBJ1-5; TCRdb's assignment of TRBD1 cannot be checked, as there is no DNA. This CDR3 is 15 amino acids long. CDR1 and CDR2 (germline): SGDLS, YYNGEE.